Below are 6 T cell receptor beta chains sequenced from a single sample in a study of T cell responses to AZD1222 COVID-19 vaccine. Clones were sequenced by immunoSEQ multiplex PCR, and TCRdb holds only the in-frame ones, with some missing. The sample yields about 150,000 clones, 90% seen once. Here the sequenced sample was peripheral blood, taken 28 days after the second AZD1222 dose. The receptor source for this set is an adult who received the AZD1222 COVID-19 vaccine.

The chain employs TRBV7-9 and TRBJ2-2; D is tentatively TRBD1 or TRBD2 (7 bases each). V was shortened by 5 bases and J by 6 bases, with 16 bases between the two germline ends. Germline CDR1 is SEHNR and CDR2 is FQNEAQ (reference sequence). The CDR3 spans 15 residues. In DNA, the CDR3 is TGTGCCAGCAGCGCCCAACCAGGGGGGGCCGGGGAGCTGTTTTTT. Protein product: CASSAQPGGAGELFF. Together with reference TRBV7-9 and TRBJ2-2, the CDR3 gives the full variable domain: DTGVSQNPRHKITKRGQNVTFRCDPISEHNRLYWYRQTLGQGPEFLTYFQNEAQLEKSRLLSDRFSAERPKGSFSTLEIQRTEQGDSAMYLCASSAQPGGAGELFFGEGSRLTVL.

CDR3 DNA sequence: TGCGCCAGCACCCTCGATAACGCCGGGAACACTGAAGCTTTCTTT. Protein sequence: CASTLDNAGNTEAFF. V and J are TRBV5-1 and TRBJ1-1, with D unresolved. The V gene's germline CDR1 is SGHRS and CDR2 YFSETQ. This CDR3 region has 15 residues. Trimming took 6 bases from V and 1 from J, leaving 16 bases between them.

The chain carries TRBV24-1 and TRBJ2-5, with 9 bases fitting TRBD1. Germline V gene sequence: CDR1 KGHDR, CDR2 SFDVKD. V trimming: 2 bases; J trimming: 2 bases; junction bases outside the gene matches: 5. The CDR3 contains 16 residues. The CDR3 DNA is TGTGCCACCAGTGATTGGGGGGGACAGGGTCAAGAGACCCAGTACTTC. Protein: CATSDWGGQGQETQYF.

V is TRBV28 and J is TRBJ2-2; 10 nucleotides agree with TRBD2. V gave up 5 bases and J gave up 5 bases; unmatched junction bases: 11. The CDR3 covers 17 residues. The germline CDR1 and CDR2 sequences are MDHEN and SYDVKM. CDR3 coding DNA: TGTGCCAGCAGTCCCCCCGGGCTAGCGGGAGTTACCGGGGAGCTGTTTTTT. This sequence encodes CASSPPGLAGVTGELFF.

J is TRBJ1-2 and V is TRBV5-4; maybe TRBD1 (5 bases). V lost 1 base and J lost 6, with 13 bases in between. The CDR3 runs to 14 residues. Germline loops: CDR1 SGHNT, CDR2 YYREEE (reference sequence). CDR3 DNA: TGTGCCAGCAGCTTGTGGGGCCTGAGAGATGGCTACACCTTC. Translation: CASSLWGLRDGYTF.

J is TRBJ1-2 and V is TRBV3-1 (or the pseudogene TRBV3-2), with no clear D. Germline V lookup: CDR1 LGHDT, CDR2 YNNKEL (reference sequence). The CDR3 totals 14 residues. The V and J ends lost 0 bases and 8 bases respectively, with 13 bases between them. Here the CDR3 reads CASSQDNRAGGYTF. The CDR3 DNA reads TGTGCCAGCAGCCAAGATAATAGGGCTGGAGGCTACACCTTC.